This T cell receptor (beta chain) was observed in a study of T cells in Graves' hyperthyroidism and ophthalmopathy. The TCR beta CDR3 regions underwent amplification using RNA transcripts as the source. An initial round of RT-PCR targeting the TCR CDR3 relied on the HTBI primer set. Using its own MiXCR run on the multiplex PCR reads, TCRdb lists one record per CDR3 protein. In the table there are approximately 620,000 distinct CDR3 sequences, more than 11% of which are singletons. Regarding this clonotype: This may stem from a read error, because a much larger clone lies one nucleotide away.

Looked up from germline, CDR1 is MNHEY and CDR2 is SMNVEV (reference sequence). The CDR3 runs to 14 residues. This receptor was identified in a woman aged 30 to 39 with Graves' hyperthyroidism that later progressed to Graves' ophthalmopathy. V is TRBV27 and J is TRBJ1-5, with a weak D call TRBD1 (6 bases). Sequencing was done on a sample of blood. The CDR3 here is CASSLEGGNRPQHF. The CDR3 DNA sequence: TGTGCCAGCAGTTTAGAGGGGGGGAATCGGCCCCAGCATTTT.